The sequence of this T cell receptor beta chain was determined in a study of a mutant IDH1 vaccine in newly diagnosed glioma. On the study more broadly: Investigators started vaccination 4-6 weeks after radiotherapy alone, or with temozolomide cycles. Therapy received beforehand was radiotherapy, temozolomide, or both, with most patients given both.

The CDR3 runs to 13 residues. V shed 5 bases and J shed 0 bases, with 6 bases lying between them. CDR1 MGHRA and CDR2 YSYEKL come from the germline V gene. Time point indicated: week 23, last vaccination. Each dose delivered 300 ug of mutant IDH1 20-mer peptide subcutaneously with imiquimod. New astrocytomas of WHO grade 3 or 4 that were IDH1-mutant and ATRX-lost were found in the donors. Of note for this clone: What it binds is unknown.

This table comes from immunoSEQ multiplex PCR, and its TCRdb copy is limited to in-frame clones, with some not included. The profile covers roughly 74,000 clones, with 75% to 90% appearing a single time and 0.6% to 0.95% taken by the ten largest. The sequence came from a woman aged 45-65 years with glioma. The chain links TRBV4-1 to TRBJ2-3; D uncertain. Sequencing used PBMCs, obtained from a glioma patient whose treatment included an IDH1 peptide vaccine. CDR3 coding DNA: TGCGCCAGCAGCTCCCACAGCACAGATACGCAGTATTTT. Protein product: CASSSHSTDTQYF.